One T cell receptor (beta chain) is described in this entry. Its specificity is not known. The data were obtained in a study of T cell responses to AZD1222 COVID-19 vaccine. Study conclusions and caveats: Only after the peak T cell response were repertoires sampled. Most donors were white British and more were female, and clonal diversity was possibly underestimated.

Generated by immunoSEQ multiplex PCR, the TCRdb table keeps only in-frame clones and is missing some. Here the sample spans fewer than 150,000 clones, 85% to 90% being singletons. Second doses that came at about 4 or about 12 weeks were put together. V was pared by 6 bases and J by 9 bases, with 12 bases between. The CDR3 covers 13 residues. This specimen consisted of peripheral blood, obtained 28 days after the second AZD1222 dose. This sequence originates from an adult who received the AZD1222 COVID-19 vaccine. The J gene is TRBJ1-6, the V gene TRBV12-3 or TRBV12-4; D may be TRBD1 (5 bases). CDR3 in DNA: TGTGCCAGCAGCCAGGGTGCTACTTCACCCCTCCACTTT. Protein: CASSQGATSPLHF.